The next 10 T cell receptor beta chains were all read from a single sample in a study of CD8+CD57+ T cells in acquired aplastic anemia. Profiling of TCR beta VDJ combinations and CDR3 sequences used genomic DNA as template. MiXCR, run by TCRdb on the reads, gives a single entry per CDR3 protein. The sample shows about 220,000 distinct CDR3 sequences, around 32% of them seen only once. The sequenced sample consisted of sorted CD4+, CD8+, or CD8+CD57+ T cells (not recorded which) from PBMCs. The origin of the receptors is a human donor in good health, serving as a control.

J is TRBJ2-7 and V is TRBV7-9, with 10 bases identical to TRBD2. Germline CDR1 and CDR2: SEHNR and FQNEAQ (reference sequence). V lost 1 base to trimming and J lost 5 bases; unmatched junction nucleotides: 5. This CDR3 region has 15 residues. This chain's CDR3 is CASSLVSGGLNEQYF. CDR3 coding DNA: TGTGCCAGCAGCTTAGTTAGCGGGGGGTTGAACGAGCAGTACTTC.

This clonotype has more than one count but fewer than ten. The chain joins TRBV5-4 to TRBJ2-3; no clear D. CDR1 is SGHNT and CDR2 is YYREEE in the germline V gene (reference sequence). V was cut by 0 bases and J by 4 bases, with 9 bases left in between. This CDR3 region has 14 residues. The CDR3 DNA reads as TGTGCCAGCAGCTTGGTTGGGGATCCAGATACGCAGTATTTT. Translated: CASSLVGDPDTQYF.

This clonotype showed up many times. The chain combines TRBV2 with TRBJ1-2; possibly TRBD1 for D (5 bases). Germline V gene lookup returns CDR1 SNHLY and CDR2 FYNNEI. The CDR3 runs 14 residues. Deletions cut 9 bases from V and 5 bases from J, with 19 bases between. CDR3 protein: CASRPGTEIYGYTF. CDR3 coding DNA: TGTGCCAGTAGGCCCGGGACGGAGATTTATGGCTACACCTTC.

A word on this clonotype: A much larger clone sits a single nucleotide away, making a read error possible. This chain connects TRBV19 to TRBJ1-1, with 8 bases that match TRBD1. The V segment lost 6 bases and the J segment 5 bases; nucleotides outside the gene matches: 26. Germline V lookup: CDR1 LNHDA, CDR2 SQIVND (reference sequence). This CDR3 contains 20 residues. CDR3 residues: CASRPISGRGLIVAKTEAFF. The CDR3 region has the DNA TGTGCCAGTAGGCCCATAAGTGGCAGGGGGCTGATCGTCGCGAAAACTGAAGCTTTCTTT. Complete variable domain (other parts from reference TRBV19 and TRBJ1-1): DGGITQSPKYLFRKEGQNVTLSCEQNLNHDAMYWYRQDPGQGLRLIYYSQIVNDFQKGDIAEGYSVSREKKESFPLTVTSAQKNPTAFYLCASRPISGRGLIVAKTEAFFGQGTRLTVV.

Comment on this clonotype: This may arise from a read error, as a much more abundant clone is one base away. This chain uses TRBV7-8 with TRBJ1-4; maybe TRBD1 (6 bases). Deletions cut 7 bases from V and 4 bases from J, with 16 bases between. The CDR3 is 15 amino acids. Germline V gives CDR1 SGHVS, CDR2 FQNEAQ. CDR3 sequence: CASIEGRDINEKLFF. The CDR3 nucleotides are TGTGCCAGCATAGAAGGCCGGGACATTAATGAAAAACTGTTTTTT. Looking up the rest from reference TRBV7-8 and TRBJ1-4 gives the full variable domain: GAGVSQSPRYKVAKRGQDVALRCDPISGHVSLFWYQQALGQGPEFLTYFQNEAQLDKSGLPSDRFFAERPEGSVSTLKIQRTQQEDSAVYLCASIEGRDINEKLFFGSGTQLSVL.

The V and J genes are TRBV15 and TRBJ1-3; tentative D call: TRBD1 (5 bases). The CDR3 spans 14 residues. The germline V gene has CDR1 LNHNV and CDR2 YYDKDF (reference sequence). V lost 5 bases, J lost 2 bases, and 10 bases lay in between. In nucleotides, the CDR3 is TGTGCCACCAGCCTCGGGGGACCTGGAAACACCATATATTTT. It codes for CATSLGGPGNTIYF.

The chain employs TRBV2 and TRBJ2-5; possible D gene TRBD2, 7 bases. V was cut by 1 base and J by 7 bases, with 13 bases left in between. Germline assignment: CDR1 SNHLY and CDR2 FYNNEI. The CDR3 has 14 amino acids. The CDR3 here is CASSEVGGAVTQYF. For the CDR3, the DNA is TGTGCCAGCAGTGAAGTGGGGGGGGCTGTGACCCAGTACTTC.

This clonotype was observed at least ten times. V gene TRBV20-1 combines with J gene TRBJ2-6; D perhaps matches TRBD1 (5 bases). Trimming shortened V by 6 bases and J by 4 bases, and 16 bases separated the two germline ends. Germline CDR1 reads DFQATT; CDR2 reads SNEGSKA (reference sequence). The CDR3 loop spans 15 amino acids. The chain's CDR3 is CSAIQFRAGANVLTF. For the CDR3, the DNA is TGCAGTGCCATCCAGTTCAGGGCCGGGGCCAACGTCCTGACTTTC.

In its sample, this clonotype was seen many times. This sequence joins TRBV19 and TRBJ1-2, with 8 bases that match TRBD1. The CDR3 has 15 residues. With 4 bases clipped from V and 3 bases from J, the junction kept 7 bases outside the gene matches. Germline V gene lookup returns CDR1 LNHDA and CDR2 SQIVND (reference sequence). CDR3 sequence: CASSTKLQGDYGYTF. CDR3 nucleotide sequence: TGTGCCAGTAGTACAAAACTACAGGGGGACTATGGCTACACCTTC.

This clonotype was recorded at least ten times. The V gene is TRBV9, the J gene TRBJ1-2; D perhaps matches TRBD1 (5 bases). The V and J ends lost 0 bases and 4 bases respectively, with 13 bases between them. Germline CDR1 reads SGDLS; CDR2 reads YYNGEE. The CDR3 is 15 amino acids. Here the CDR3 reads CASSVGGGATYGYTF. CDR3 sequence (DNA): TGTGCCAGCAGCGTAGGGGGAGGGGCGACCTATGGCTACACCTTC.